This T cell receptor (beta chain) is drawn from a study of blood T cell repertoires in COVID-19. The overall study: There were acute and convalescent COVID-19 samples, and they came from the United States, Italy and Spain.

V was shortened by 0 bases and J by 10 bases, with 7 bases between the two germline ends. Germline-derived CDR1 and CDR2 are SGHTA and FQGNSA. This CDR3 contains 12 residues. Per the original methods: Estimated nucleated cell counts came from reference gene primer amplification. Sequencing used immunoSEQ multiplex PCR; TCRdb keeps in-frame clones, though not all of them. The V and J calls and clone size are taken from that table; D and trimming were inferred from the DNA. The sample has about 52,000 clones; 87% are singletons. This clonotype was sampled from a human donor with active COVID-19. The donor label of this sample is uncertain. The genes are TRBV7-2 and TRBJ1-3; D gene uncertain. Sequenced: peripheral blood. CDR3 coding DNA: TGTGCCAGCAGCTTAGCATCCAGGACCATATATTTT. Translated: CASSLASRTIYF.